This section outlines one T cell receptor beta chain sequence together with its context. The target antigen is unknown. Clones were read by immunoSEQ multiplex PCR, and TCRdb kept only the in-frame ones, dropping some. The sample carries some 2 million clones, 90% to 95% recorded once. This sample is part of a study of shared clonotypes between healthy human individuals. Study-level points and caveats: Compared with memory subsets, naive subsets generally had larger estimated richness.

V lost 5 bases, J lost 7 bases, and 15 bases stayed unmatched. The CDR3 consists of 17 residues. Germline V gene data show CDR1 as SGHAT and CDR2 as FQNNGV. This sequence joins TRBV11-2 and TRBJ2-2, with 8 positions matching TRBD2. This sequence originates from a man younger than 30 in good health. Sequencing was done on a sample of naive CD4+ T cells sorted from blood. Noted subset: CD45RA+ positively selected. The CDR3 coding sequence is TGTGCCAGCAGCGGAATTGGGACTAGGTGGCCCGTCGGGGAGCTGTTTTTT. It specifies CASSGIGTRWPVGELFF.